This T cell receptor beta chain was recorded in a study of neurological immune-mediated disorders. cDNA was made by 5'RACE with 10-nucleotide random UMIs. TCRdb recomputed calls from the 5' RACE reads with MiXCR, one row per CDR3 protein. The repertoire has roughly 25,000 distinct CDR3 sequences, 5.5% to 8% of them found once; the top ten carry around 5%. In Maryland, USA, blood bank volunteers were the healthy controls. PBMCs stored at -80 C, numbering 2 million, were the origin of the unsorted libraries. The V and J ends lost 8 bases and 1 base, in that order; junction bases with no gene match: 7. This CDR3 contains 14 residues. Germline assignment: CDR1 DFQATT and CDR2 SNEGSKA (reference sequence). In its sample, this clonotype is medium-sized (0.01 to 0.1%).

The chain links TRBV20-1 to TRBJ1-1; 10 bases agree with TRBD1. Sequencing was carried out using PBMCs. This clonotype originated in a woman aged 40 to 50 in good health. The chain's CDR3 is CSPRDRGPNTEAFF. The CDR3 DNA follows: TGCAGTCCCCGGGACAGGGGACCGAACACTGAAGCTTTCTTT.